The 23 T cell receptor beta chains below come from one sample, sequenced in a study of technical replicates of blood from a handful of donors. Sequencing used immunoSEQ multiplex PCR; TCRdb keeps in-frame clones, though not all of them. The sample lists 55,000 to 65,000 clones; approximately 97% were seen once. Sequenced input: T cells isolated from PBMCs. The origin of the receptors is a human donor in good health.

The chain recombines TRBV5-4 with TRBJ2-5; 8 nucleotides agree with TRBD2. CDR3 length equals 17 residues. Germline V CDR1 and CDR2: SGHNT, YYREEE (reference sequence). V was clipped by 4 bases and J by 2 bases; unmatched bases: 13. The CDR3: CASSAVQAGANQETQYF. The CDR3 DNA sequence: TGTGCCAGCAGCGCCGTCCAAGCGGGAGCAAATCAAGAGACCCAGTACTTC.

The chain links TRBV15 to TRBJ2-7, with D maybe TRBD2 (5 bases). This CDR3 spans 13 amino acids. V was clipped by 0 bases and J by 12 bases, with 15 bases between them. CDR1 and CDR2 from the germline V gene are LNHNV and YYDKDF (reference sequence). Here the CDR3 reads CATSRDGLGKRYF. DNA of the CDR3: TGTGCCACCAGCAGAGATGGTCTCGGGAAACGGTACTTC.

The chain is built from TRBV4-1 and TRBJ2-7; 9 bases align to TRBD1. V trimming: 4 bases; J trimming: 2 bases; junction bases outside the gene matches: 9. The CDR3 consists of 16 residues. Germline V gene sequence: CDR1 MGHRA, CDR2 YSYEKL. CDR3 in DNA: TGCGCCAGCAGCCTTGCGACAGGGGGTCCCACCTACGAGCAGTACTTC. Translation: CASSLATGGPTYEQYF.

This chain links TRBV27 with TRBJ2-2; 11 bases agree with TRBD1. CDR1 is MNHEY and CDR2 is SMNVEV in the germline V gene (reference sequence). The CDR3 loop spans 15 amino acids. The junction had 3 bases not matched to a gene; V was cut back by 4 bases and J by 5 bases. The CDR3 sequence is CASSSGQGVTGELFF. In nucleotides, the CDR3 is TGTGCCAGCAGTTCGGGACAGGGGGTAACCGGGGAGCTGTTTTTT.

In nucleotides, the CDR3 is TGTGCCAGCAGTTCACAGGGAAAGGACTACGAGCAGTACTTC. Residues: CASSSQGKDYEQYF. The rearrangement joins TRBV27 to TRBJ2-7; D is possibly TRBD1 (6 bases). Germline values: CDR1 MNHEY, CDR2 SMNVEV (reference sequence). The CDR3 covers 14 residues. Trimming stripped 4 bases from V and 3 bases from J, with 13 bases between.

The CDR3 coding sequence is TGTGCCAGCAGCCCAAGGGAACCGGGACAACACTATGGCTACACCTTC. Translating gives CASSPREPGQHYGYTF. V usage is TRBV7-6 and J usage is TRBJ1-2; tentative D call: TRBD1 (6 bases). This CDR3 has 16 amino acids. CDR1 and CDR2 from the germline V gene are SGHVS and FNYEAQ. V lost 5 bases to trimming and J lost 3 bases, with 19 bases between them. Together with reference TRBV7-6 and TRBJ1-2, the CDR3 gives the full variable domain: GAGVSQSPRYKVTKRGQDVALRCDPISGHVSLYWYRQALGQGPEFLTYFNYEAQQDKSGLPNDRFSAERPEGSISTLTIQRTEQRDSAMYRCASSPREPGQHYGYTFGSGTRLTVV.

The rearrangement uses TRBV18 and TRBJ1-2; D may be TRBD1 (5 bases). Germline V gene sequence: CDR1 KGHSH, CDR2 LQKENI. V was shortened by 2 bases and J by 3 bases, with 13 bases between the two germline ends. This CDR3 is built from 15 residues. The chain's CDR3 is CASSPVQGRDYGYTF. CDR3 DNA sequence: TGTGCCAGCTCACCAGTGCAGGGCAGAGACTATGGCTACACCTTC.

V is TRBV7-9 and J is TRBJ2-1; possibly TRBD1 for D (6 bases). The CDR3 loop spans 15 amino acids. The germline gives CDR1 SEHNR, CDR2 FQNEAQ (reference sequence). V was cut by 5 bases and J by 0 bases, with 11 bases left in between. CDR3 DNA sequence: TGTGCCAGCAGCCCCAGGGGTCTCTCCTACAATGAGCAGTTCTTC. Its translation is CASSPRGLSYNEQFF.

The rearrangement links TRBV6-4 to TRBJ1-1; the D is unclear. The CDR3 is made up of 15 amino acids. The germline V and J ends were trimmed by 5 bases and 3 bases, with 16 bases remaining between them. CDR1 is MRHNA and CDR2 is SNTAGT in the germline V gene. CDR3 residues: CASSQTTRGYTEAFF. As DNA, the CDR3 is TGTGCCAGCAGTCAGACAACGCGCGGGTACACTGAAGCTTTCTTT.

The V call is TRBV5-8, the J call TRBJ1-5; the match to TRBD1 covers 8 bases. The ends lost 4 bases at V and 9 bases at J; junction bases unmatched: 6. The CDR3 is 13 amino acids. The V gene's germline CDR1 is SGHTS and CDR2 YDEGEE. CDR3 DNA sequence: TGTGCCAGCAGCCAGGGGGCTGGCTGGCCCCAGCATTTT. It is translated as CASSQGAGWPQHF.

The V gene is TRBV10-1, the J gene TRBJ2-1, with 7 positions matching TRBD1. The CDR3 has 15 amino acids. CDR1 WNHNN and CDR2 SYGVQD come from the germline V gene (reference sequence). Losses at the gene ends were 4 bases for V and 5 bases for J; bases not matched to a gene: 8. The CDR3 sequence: CASSGQGGRNNEQFF. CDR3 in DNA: TGCGCCAGCAGTGGACAGGGTGGACGAAACAATGAGCAGTTCTTC.

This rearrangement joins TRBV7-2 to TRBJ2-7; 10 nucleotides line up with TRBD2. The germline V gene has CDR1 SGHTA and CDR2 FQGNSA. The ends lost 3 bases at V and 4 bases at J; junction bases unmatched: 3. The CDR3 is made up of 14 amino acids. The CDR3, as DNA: TGTGCCAGCAGCTTGGTAGCGGGAGGATACGAGCAGTACTTC. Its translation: CASSLVAGGYEQYF.

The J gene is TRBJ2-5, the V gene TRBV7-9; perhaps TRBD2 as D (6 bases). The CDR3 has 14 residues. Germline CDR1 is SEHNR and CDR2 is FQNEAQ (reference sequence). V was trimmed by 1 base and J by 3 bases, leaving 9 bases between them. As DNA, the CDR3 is TGTGCCAGCAGCTTAGTAGCGGCAGAAGAGACCCAGTACTTC. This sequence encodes CASSLVAAEETQYF.

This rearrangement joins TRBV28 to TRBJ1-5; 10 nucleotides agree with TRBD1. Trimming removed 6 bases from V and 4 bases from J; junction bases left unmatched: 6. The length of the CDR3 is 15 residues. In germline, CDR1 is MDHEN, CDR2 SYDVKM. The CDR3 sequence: CASSPDRGRNQPQHF. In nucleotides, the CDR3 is TGTGCCAGCAGCCCAGACAGGGGGCGGAATCAGCCCCAGCATTTT.

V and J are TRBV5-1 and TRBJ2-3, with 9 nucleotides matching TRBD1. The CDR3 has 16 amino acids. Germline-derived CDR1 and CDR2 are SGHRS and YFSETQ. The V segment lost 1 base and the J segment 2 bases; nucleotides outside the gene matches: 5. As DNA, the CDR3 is TGCGCCAGCAGCTTGAGTGGGACAGGGCCCACAGATACGCAGTATTTT. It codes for CASSLSGTGPTDTQYF.

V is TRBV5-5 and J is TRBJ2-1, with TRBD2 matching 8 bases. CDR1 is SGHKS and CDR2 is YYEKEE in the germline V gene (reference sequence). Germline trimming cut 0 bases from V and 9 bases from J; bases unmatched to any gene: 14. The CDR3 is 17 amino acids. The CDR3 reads CASSLDHRGGPLSEQFF. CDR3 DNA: TGTGCCAGCAGCTTGGACCATCGGGGGGGCCCTCTTTCTGAGCAGTTCTTC.

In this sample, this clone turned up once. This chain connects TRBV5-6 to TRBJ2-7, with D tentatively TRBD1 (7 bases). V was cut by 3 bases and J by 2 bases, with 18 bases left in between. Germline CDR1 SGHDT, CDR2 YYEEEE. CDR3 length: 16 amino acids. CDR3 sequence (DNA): TGTGCCAGCAGCTCCGGTGGAGGGACAGCAACCTACGAGCAGTACTTC. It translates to CASSSGGGTATYEQYF.

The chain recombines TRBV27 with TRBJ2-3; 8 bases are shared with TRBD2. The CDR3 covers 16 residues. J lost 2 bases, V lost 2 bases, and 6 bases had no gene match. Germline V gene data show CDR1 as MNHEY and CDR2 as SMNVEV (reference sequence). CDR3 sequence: CASSLKGAGVTDTQYF. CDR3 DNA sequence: TGTGCCAGCAGTTTAAAAGGAGCGGGAGTCACAGATACGCAGTATTTT.

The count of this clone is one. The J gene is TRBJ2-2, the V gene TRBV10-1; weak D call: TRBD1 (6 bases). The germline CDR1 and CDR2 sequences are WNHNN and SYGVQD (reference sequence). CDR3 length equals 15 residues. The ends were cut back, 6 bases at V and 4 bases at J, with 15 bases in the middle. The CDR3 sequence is CASRPGDPTTGELFF. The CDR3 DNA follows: TGCGCCAGCAGACCAGGGGACCCTACCACCGGGGAGCTGTTTTTT.

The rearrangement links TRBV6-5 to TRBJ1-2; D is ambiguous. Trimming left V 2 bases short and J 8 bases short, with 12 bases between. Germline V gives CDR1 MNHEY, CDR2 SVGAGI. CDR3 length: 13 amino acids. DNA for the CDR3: TGTGCCAGCAGTTACGGGCCGGTGGTAGGCTACACCTTC. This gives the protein CASSYGPVVGYTF.

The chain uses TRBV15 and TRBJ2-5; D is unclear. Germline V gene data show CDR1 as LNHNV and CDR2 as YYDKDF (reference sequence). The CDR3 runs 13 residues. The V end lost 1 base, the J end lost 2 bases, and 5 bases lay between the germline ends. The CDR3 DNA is TGTGCCACCAGCAGAGCCTTTCAAGAGACCCAGTACTTC. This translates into CATSRAFQETQYF. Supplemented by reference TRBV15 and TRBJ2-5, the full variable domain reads DAMVIQNPRYQVTQFGKPVTLSCSQTLNHNVMYWYQQKSSQAPKLLFHYYDKDFNNEADTPDNFQSRRPNTSFCFLDIRSPGLGDTAMYLCATSRAFQETQYFGPGTRLLVL.

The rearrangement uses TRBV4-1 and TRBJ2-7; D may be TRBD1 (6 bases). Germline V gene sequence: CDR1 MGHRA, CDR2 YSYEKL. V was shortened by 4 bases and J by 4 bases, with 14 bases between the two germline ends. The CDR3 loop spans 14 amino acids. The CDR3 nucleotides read TGCGCCAGCAGCCCAGGACAGAGCACTTACGAGCAGTACTTC. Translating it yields CASSPGQSTYEQYF.

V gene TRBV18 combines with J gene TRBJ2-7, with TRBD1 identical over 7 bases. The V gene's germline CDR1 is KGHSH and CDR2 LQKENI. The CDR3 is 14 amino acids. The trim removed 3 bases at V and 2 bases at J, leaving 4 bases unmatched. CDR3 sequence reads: CASSPTGNPYEQYF. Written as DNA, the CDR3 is TGTGCCAGCTCACCGACAGGGAACCCCTACGAGCAGTACTTC.